This section outlines one T cell receptor (beta chain) sequence together with its context. The antigen is undetermined. The record originates from a study of regulatory T cells in long-lasting Graves disease. General study points: A greater number of public clonotypes (more than 2,500) was shared by persistent patients than by new patients (around 970). The TCR repertoire of persistent Graves' patients was less diverse than that of newly diagnosed ones. Persistent disease was associated with favored TRBV28 usage and with favored use of TRBJ1-2 and TRBJ2-5.

V was pared by 0 bases and J by 8 bases, with 4 bases of the junction left unmatched. This CDR3 has 15 amino acids. Germline loops: CDR1 SGHTA, CDR2 FQGNSA. For TCR beta, libraries came from iRepertoire HTBI primers and Arm-PCR of CDR3 regions. TCRdb reprocessed the multiplex PCR reads with MiXCR, giving one entry per CDR3 protein. The sample consists of a few hundred thousand distinct CDR3 sequences, about 22% of them appearing once. Specified time point: persistent/refractory GD, antithyroid drugs over 5 years with positive TRAb. Isolated PBMC RNA provided the starting material for the TCR library. The V call is TRBV7-2, the J call TRBJ1-4, with 9 bases lining up with TRBD1. The clonotype originates from a female donor with Graves disease. This specimen was peripheral blood mononuclear cells (PBMCs), taken when the disease was refractory, from a patient treated with antithyroid drugs. CDR3 region: CASSLAQGAWEKLFF. The CDR3 DNA reads TGTGCCAGCAGCTTAGCACAGGGGGCGTGGGAAAAACTGTTTTTT.